This T cell receptor beta chain was obtained from a study of blood T cell repertoires in COVID-19. Per the study methods: Reference gene primer amplification yielded estimated nucleated cell counts. The table came from immunoSEQ multiplex PCR; TCRdb's copy has only in-frame clones and leaves some out. The V and J calls and the clone size are those of that table, but D and trimming were determined from the DNA. The sample holds approximately 120,000 clones, 83% seen once. Allocation to cohorts depended on clinical history reported by the participants. The recovered donors of Cohort 3 showed two negative PCRs, clearance, or symptom resolution. The TCR originated in a man aged 30 to 39 who had recovered from COVID-19. Sequences were obtained from PBMCs or T cells enriched from blood (not recorded which).

CDR3 region: CASSALGLAEETQYF. In DNA, the CDR3 is TGTGCCAGCAGTGCCCTGGGACTAGCGGAAGAGACCCAGTACTTC. The chain joins TRBV2 to TRBJ2-5; TRBD2 aligns across 11 bases. CDR1 is SNHLY, CDR2 FYNNEI, per germline. V was clipped by 4 bases and J by 3 bases; unmatched bases: 4. This CDR3 is 15 amino acids long.